The source of this TCR beta chain is a study of tumor-infiltrating lymphocytes in primary liver carcinoma. Findings and limits, study-wide: Only around 7-24% of top clones occurred in all five tumor regions. Tumor top-250-clone fractions significantly exceeded those of blood (p = 0.039).

CDR3 length: 15 residues. Germline V gene sequence: CDR1 SGHNT, CDR2 YENEEA. On this clonotype itself: Antigen unknown. An end of the junction does not agree with germline; a read error may underlie this.

TCR beta cDNA came from approximately 490 ng total RNA, primed with a constant-region primer. The TCR beta library was amplified through three nested multiplex PCR rounds in a modified ARM-PCR procedure. Two initial PCR rounds of around 10 cycles each paired TRBV1-TRBV30 forward primers with a C-beta reverse primer. TCRdb reanalysed the multiplex PCR reads using MiXCR and keeps one entry per CDR3 protein. The table shows roughly 25,000 distinct CDR3 sequences, with around 78% occurring only once. Investigators took RNA and DNA out together from approximately 22-30 mg of unsorted bulk tissue. Cases comprised patients with primary liver carcinoma who received surgical resection.

This receptor was identified in a man aged 40-55 years with primary liver carcinoma and hepatitis B virus infection. This rearrangement joins TRBV11-3 to TRBJ1-2, with 8 bases aligning to TRBD1. Sequencing was performed on liver tumor tissue from sampling region 3. The sample's subset: tumor region T3, left-lateral pole. The DNA for the CDR3 is TGTGCCACCAGACCAGGGACAGGCCCCAACTATGGCTACACTTTC. Its protein product is CATRPGTGPNYGYTF.